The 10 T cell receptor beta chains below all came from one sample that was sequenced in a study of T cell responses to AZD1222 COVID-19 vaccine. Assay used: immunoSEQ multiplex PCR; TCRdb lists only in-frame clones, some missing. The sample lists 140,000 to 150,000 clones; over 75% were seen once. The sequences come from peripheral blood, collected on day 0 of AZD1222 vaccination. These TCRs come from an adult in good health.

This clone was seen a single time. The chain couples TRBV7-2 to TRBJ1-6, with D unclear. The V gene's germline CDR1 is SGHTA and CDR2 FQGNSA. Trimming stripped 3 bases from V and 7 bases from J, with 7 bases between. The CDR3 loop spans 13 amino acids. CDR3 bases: TGTGCCAGCAGCTTCCGCCAAAATTCACCCCTCCACTTT. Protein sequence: CASSFRQNSPLHF. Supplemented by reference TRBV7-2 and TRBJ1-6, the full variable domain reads GAGVSQSPSNKVTEKGKDVELRCDPISGHTALYWYRQSLGQGLEFLIYFQGNSAPDKSGLPSDRFSAERTGGSVSTLTIQRTQQEDSAVYLCASSFRQNSPLHFGNGTRLTVT.

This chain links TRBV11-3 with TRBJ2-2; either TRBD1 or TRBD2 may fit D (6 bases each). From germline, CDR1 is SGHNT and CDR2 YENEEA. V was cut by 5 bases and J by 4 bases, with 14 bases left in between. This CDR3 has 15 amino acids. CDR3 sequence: CASSPFSGATGELFF. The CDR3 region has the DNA TGTGCCAGCAGCCCTTTCTCGGGGGCCACCGGGGAGCTGTTTTTT.

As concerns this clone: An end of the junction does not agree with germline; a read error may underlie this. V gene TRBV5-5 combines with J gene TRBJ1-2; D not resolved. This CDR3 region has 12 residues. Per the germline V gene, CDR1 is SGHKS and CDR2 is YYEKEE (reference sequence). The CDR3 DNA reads TGTGCCAGCAGCCCCTATGGCGGGCAGGCCTTCTTC. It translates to CASSPYGGQAFF.

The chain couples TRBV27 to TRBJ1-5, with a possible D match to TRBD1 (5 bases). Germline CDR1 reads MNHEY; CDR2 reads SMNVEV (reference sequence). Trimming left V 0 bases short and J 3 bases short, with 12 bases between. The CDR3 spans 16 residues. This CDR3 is CASSLSRDSYNQPQHF. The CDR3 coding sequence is TGTGCCAGCAGTTTATCCCGAGACAGTTACAATCAGCCCCAGCATTTT.

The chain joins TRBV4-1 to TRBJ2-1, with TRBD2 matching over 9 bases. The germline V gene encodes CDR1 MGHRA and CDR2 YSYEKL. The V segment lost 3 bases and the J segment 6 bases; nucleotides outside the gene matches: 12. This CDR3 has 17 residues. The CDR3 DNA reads TGCGCCAGCAGCCAGACCTCCGCTAGCGGGGCCTTCAATGAGCAGTTCTTC. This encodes CASSQTSASGAFNEQFF.

This CDR3 is CASSVNRDSDEKLFF. The DNA for the CDR3 is TGTGCCAGCAGCGTCAACCGGGACAGTGATGAAAAACTGTTTTTT. The J gene is TRBJ1-4, the V gene TRBV7-9; 7 nucleotides match TRBD1. CDR1 SEHNR and CDR2 FQNEAQ come from the germline V gene (reference sequence). The CDR3 has 15 amino acids. V trimming: 5 bases; J trimming: 6 bases; junction bases outside the gene matches: 9.

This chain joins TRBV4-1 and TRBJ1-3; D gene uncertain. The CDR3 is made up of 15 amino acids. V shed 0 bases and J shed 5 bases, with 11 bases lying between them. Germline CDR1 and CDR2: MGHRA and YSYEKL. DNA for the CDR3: TGCGCCAGCAGCCAAGAATTGGCGGCAAGAAACACCATATATTTT. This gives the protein CASSQELAARNTIYF.

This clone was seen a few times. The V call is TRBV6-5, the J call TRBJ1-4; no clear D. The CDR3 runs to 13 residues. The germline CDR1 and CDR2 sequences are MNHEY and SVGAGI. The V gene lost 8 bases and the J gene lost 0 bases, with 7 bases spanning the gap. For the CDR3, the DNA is TGTGCCAGCCGAGGAGCAACTAATGAAAAACTGTTTTTT. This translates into CASRGATNEKLFF.

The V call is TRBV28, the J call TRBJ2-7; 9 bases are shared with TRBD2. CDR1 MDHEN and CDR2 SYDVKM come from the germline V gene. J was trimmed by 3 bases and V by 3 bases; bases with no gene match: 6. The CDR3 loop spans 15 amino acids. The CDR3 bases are TGTGCCAGCAGTTTTAAGGGGACTAGCAACTACGAGCAGTACTTC. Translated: CASSFKGTSNYEQYF.

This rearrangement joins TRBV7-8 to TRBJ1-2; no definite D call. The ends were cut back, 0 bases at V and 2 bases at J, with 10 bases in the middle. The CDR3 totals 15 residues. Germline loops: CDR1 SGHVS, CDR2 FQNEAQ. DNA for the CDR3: TGTGCCAGCAGCTTAGCGTTTCTAGGGAACTATGGCTACACCTTC. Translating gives CASSLAFLGNYGYTF. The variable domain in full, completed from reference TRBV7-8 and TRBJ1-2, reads GAGVSQSPRYKVAKRGQDVALRCDPISGHVSLFWYQQALGQGPEFLTYFQNEAQLDKSGLPSDRFFAERPEGSVSTLKIQRTQQEDSAVYLCASSLAFLGNYGYTFGSGTRLTVV.